The rows below give T cell receptor beta chains drawn from one sample of a study of blood T cell repertoires in COVID-19. Repertoires were generated with immunoSEQ multiplex PCR, while TCRdb's copy carries only in-frame clones and drops some. The data show 220,000 or so clones, with around 90% seen just once and 14% to 15% held by the top ten. Sequencing was carried out using PBMCs or T cells enriched from blood (not recorded which). The receptors stem from a woman in her forties or fifties with acute COVID-19. CDR3s leave out the opening cysteine and the closing phenylalanine or tryptophan. Each record gives: clone size, V gene, J gene, CDR3 length, D gene, CDR3 protein. The D gene is left open where the match is weak. Clone sizes are given selectively: once, few, many, or a class where the clone is expanded.

clone size: once; V gene: TRBV4-1; J gene: TRBJ1-3; CDR3 length: 15; D gene: TRBD1; CDR3 protein: ASSQEGQPISGNTIY
clone size: .; V gene: TRBV19; J gene: TRBJ1-1; CDR3 length: 12; D gene: .; CDR3 protein: ASSITRRNTEAF
clone size: .; V gene: TRBV18; J gene: TRBJ1-1; CDR3 length: 14; D gene: .; CDR3 protein: ASSFSGAALNTEAF
clone size: .; V gene: TRBV5-1; J gene: TRBJ1-6; CDR3 length: 12; D gene: .; CDR3 protein: ASSAGPSNSPLH
clone size: .; V gene: TRBV15; J gene: TRBJ1-1; CDR3 length: 14; D gene: .; CDR3 protein: ATSRDTPTINTEAF
clone size: .; V gene: TRBV10-3; J gene: TRBJ2-3; CDR3 length: 13; D gene: TRBD2; CDR3 protein: AISPTGTRGDTQY
clone size: .; V gene: TRBV5-1; J gene: TRBJ2-7; CDR3 length: 13; D gene: TRBD2; CDR3 protein: ASSLASGSPYEQY
clone size: .; V gene: TRBV28; J gene: TRBJ1-4; CDR3 length: 10; D gene: .; CDR3 protein: ASARGGEKLF
clone size: .; V gene: TRBV4-2; J gene: TRBJ1-3; CDR3 length: 12; D gene: .; CDR3 protein: ASSQAGIGNTIY
clone size: .; V gene: TRBV6-5; J gene: TRBJ2-7; CDR3 length: 11; D gene: TRBD1; CDR3 protein: ASSRDRVNEQY
clone size: .; V gene: TRBV19; J gene: TRBJ1-1; CDR3 length: 15; D gene: TRBD1; CDR3 protein: ASSIDRGLGMNTEAF
clone size: .; V gene: TRBV11-1; J gene: TRBJ2-3; CDR3 length: 13; D gene: TRBD1; CDR3 protein: ASSLGQGSTDTQY
clone size: .; V gene: TRBV28; J gene: TRBJ1-2; CDR3 length: 13; D gene: TRBD1; CDR3 protein: ASVPDRVYGYGYT
clone size: .; V gene: TRBV6-2/TRBV6-3; J gene: TRBJ1-5; CDR3 length: 12; D gene: TRBD1; CDR3 protein: ASSYTGVGQPQH
clone size: .; V gene: TRBV7-9; J gene: TRBJ2-7; CDR3 length: 12; D gene: .; CDR3 protein: ASSKVEGTNEQY
clone size: once; V gene: TRBV14; J gene: TRBJ2-3; CDR3 length: 14; D gene: TRBD2; CDR3 protein: ASSHLPAGIGDTQY
clone size: .; V gene: TRBV11-3; J gene: TRBJ2-3; CDR3 length: 13; D gene: .; CDR3 protein: ASSFGLGNTDTQY
clone size: .; V gene: TRBV7-9; J gene: TRBJ1-5; CDR3 length: 14; D gene: .; CDR3 protein: ASSLASAVGNQPQH
clone size: .; V gene: TRBV9; J gene: TRBJ1-4; CDR3 length: 11; D gene: TRBD1; CDR3 protein: ASSGPRGEKLF
clone size: .; V gene: TRBV18; J gene: TRBJ1-6; CDR3 length: 12; D gene: TRBD1; CDR3 protein: ASSEDRGNSPLH
clone size: .; V gene: TRBV5-4; J gene: TRBJ1-4; CDR3 length: 13; D gene: .; CDR3 protein: ASSDRGDPNEKLF
clone size: .; V gene: TRBV5-5; J gene: TRBJ2-2; CDR3 length: 13; D gene: TRBD2; CDR3 protein: ASSLRDYYTGELF